This T cell receptor (beta chain) was captured by sequencing in a study of blood T cells in healthy people across ages. General study findings and limits: Measured against age, TCR beta diversity per million T cells decreased in a roughly linear manner.

Caucasian individuals from Russia who were healthy and aged about 6 to 90 acted as donors. A sample-barcoded 5' primer and a J-beta primer mix were used in a second PCR of about 7 to 11 cycles. TCRdb passed the 5' RACE reads through MiXCR, listing each CDR3 protein once. The sample carries 1.5 million or so distinct CDR3 sequences, roughly 43% recorded once. V lost 3 bases, J lost 2 bases, and 5 bases stayed unmatched. Germline V gives CDR1 SGDLS, CDR2 YYNGEE. The length of the CDR3 is 14 residues. This clonotype appeared a few times. What it binds is not known. The sample taken for sequencing was blood. The chain employs TRBV9 and TRBJ2-7; TRBD2 matches at 7 bases. The receptor was isolated from a woman under 30 in good health. As DNA, the CDR3 is TGTGCCAGCAGCGAGACTAGCCGAACCTACGAGCAGTACTTC. Translating it yields CASSETSRTYEQYF. The full variable domain, in which reference TRBV9 and TRBJ2-7 provide the parts outside the CDR3, is DSGVTQTPKHLITATGQRVTLRCSPRSGDLSVYWYQQSLDQGLQFLIQYYNGEERAKGNILERFSAQQFPDLHSELNLSSLELGDSALYFCASSETSRTYEQYFGPGTRLTVT.